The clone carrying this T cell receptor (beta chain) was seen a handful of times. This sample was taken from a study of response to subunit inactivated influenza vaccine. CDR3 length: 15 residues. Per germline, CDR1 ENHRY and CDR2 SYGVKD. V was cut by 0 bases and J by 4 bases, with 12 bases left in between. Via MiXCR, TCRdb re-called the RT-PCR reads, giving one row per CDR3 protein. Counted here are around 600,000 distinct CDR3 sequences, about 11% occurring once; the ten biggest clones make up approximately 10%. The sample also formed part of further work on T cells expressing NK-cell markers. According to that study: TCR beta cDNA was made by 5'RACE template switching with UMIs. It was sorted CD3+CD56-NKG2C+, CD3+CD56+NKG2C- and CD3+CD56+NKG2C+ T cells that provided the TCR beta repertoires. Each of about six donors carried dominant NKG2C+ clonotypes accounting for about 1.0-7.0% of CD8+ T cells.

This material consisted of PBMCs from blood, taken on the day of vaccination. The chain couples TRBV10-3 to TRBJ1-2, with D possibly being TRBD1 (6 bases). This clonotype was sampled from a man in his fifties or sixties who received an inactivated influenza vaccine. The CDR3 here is CAISESAGVGYGYTF. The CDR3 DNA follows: TGTGCCATCAGTGAGTCCGCAGGGGTTGGCTATGGCTACACCTTC.